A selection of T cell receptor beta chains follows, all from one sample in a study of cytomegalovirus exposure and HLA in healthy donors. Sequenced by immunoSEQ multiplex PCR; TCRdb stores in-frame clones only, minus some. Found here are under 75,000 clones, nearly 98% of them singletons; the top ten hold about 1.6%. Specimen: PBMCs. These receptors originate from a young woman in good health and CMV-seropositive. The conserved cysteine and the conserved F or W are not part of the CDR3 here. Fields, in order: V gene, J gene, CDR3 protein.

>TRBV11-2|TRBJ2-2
ASSPSGSRSTGELF
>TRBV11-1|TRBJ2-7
ASSTGTGTYEQY
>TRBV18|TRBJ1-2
ASSSTASYGYT
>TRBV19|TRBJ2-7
ASSIGQAYEQY
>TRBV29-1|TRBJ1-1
SAEGTANTEAF
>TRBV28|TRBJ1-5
ASRGSALL
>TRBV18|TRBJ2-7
ASSPPSGYEQY
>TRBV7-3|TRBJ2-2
ASVNSGTGTGELF
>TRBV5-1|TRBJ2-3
ASSLWDGGDTQY
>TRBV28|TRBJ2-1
ASSLVIGGRALNEQF
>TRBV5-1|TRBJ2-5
ASSLETGTGQETQY
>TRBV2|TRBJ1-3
ASKAELSSGNTIY
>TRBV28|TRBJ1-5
ASSLRAHSGQGVGQPQH
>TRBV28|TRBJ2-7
ASSPRAMVVEQY
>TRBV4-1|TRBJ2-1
ASSQGLTGGRALYNEQF
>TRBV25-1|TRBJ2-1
ASSPAGNNEQF